This T cell receptor (beta chain) was sequenced during a study of shared clonotypes between healthy human individuals. General study points: Estimated richness values were generally larger in naive subsets than in memory subsets. With few donors, the genetic and exposure-history diversity represented was limited.

Some clones are missing from TCRdb's copy, which holds only in-frame ones; the method was immunoSEQ multiplex PCR. Found here are 2 million to 2.5 million clones, 90% to 96% of them singletons; the top ten hold roughly 0.13%. A word on this clone: Antigen specificity is unknown. Other nucleotide sequences in the sample specify the same CDR3.

The V and J ends lost 0 bases and 2 bases, in that order; junction bases with no gene match: 0. From germline, CDR1 is KGHSH and CDR2 LQKENI. This CDR3 has 14 residues. The TCR was taken from a man aged 18-30 years in good health. The sample comprised naive CD4+ T cells sorted from blood. Specified subset: CD45RA+ positively selected. This chain uses TRBV18 with TRBJ2-5; TRBD2 matches 7 bases. The CDR3 DNA reads as TGTGCCAGCTCACCACCGGGACTACAAGAGACCCAGTACTTC. Residues: CASSPPGLQETQYF.